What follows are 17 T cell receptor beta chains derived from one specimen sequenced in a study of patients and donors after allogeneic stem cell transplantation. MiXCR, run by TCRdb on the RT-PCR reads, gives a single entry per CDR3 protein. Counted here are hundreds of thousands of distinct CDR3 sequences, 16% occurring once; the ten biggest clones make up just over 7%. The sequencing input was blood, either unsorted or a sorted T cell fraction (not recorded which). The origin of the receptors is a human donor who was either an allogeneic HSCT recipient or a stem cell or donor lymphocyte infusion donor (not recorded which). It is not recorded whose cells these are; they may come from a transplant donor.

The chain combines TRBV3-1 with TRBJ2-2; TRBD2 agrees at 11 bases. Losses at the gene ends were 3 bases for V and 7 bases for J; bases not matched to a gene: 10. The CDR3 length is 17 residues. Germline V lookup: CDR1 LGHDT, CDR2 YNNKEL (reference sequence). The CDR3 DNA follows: TGTGCCAGCAGCCATGTACTAGCGGGGGTAGAAGGCGGGGAGCTGTTTTTT. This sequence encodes CASSHVLAGVEGGELFF.

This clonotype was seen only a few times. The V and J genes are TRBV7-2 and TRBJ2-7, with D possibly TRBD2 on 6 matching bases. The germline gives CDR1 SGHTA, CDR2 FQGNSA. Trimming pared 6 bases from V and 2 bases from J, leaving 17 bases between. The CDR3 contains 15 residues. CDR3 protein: CASRLTRDLTYEQYF. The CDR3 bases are TGTGCCAGCAGACTAACGAGGGACTTAACCTACGAGCAGTACTTC.

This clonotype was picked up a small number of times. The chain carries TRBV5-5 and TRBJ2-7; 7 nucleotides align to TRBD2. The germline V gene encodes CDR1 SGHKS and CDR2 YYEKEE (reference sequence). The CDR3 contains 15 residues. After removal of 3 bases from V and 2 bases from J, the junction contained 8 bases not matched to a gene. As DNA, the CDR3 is TGTGCCAGCAGCTGGCTGGAGGCGGGGGCCTACGAGCAGTACTTC. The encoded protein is CASSWLEAGAYEQYF.

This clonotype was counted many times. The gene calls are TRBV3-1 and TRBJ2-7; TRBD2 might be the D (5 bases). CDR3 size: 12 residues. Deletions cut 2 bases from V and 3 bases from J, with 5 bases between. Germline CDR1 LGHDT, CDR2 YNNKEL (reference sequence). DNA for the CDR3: TGTGCCAGCAGCCAACGGGGCTACGAGCAGTACTTC. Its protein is CASSQRGYEQYF.

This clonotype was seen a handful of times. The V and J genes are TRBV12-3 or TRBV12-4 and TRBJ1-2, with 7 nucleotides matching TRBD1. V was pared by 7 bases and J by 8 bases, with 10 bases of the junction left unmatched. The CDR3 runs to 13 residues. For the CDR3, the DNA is TGTGCCAGCACCCTAACAGGGGCGGAAGGCTACACCTTC. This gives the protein CASTLTGAEGYTF.

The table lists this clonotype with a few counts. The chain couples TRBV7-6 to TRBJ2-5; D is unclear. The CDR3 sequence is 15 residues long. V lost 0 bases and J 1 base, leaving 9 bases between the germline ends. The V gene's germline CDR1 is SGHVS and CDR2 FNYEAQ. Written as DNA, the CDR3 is TGTGCCAGCAGCTTAGCTCTGGGCAGCCAAGAGACCCAGTACTTC. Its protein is CASSLALGSQETQYF.

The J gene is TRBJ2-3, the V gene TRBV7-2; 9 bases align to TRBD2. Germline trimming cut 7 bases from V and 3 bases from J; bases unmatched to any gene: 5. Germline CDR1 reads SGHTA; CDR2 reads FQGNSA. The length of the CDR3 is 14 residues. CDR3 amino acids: CASKPAGGTDTQYF. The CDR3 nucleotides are TGTGCCAGCAAGCCGGCGGGAGGGACAGATACGCAGTATTTT.

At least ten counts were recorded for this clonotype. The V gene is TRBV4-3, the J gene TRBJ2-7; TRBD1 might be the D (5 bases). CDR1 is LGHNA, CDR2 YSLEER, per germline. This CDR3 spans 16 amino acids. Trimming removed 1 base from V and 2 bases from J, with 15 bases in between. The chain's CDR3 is CASSQVTLTGPYEQYF. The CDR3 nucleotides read TGCGCCAGCAGCCAAGTCACCTTAACAGGTCCCTACGAGCAGTACTTC.

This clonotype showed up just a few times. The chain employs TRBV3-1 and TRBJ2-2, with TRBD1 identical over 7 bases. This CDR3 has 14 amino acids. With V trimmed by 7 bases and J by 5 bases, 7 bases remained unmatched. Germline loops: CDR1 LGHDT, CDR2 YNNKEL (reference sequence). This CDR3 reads CASTPGQLTGELFF. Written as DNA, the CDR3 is TGTGCCAGCACCCCGGGACAGTTAACCGGGGAGCTGTTTTTT.

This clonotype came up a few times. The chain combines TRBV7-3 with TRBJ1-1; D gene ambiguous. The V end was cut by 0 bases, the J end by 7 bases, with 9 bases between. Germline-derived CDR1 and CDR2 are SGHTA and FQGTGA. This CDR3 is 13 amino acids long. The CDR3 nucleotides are TGTGCCAGCAGCTTAACGACATATAGTGAAGCTTTCTTT. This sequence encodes CASSLTTYSEAFF. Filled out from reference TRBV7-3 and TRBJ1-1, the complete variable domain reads GAGVSQTPSNKVTEKGKYVELRCDPISGHTALYWYRQSLGQGPEFLIYFQGTGAADDSGLPNDRFFAVRPEGSVSTLKIQRTERGDSAVYLCASSLTTYSEAFFGQGTRLTVV.

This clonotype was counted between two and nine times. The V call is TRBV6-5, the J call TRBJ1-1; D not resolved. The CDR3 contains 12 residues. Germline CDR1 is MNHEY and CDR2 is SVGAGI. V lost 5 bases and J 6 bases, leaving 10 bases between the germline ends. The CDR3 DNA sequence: TGTGCCAGCAGTCCAAGGACGTCTGAAGCTTTCTTT. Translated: CASSPRTSEAFF.

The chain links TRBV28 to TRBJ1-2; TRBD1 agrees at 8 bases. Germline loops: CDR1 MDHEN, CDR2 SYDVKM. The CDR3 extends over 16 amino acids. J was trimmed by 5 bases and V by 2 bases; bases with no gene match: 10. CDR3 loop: CASSLQGASPTYGYTF. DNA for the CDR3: TGTGCCAGCAGTTTACAGGGGGCCTCACCGACTTATGGCTACACCTTC.

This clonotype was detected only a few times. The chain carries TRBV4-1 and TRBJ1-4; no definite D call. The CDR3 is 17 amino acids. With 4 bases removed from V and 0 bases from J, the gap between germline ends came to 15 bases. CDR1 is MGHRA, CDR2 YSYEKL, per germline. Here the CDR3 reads CASSLRPPVATNEKLFF. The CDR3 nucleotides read TGCGCCAGCAGCCTCAGACCCCCCGTTGCAACTAATGAAAAACTGTTTTTT.

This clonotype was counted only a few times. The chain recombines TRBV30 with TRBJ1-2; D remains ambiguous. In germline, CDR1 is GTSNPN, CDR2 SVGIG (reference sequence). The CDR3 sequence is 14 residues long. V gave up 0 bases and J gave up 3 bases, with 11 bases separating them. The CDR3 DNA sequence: TGTGCCTGGAGTGTACCCAAAATTGACTATGGCTACACCTTC. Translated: CAWSVPKIDYGYTF.

The CDR3 here is CASTSGTPLDYTF. The CDR3 coding sequence is TGTGCCAGCACCTCCGGGACCCCTTTGGACTACACCTTC. This chain joins TRBV7-9 and TRBJ1-2; D is possibly TRBD1 (5 bases). The CDR3 length is 13 residues. Trimming pared 7 bases from V and 10 bases from J, leaving 19 bases between. The germline V gene has CDR1 SEHNR and CDR2 FQNEAQ (reference sequence).

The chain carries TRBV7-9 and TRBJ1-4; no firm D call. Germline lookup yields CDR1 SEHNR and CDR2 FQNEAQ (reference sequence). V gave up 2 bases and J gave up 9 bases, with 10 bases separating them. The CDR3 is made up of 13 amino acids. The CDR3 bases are TGTGCCAGCAGCTTACGGTCCTCTCAAAAACTGTTTTTT. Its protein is CASSLRSSQKLFF.

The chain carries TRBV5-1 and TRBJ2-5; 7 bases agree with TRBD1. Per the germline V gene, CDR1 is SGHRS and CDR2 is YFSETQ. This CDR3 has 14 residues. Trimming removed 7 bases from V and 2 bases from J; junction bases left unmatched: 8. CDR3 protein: CASGGQSVQETQYF. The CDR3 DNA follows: TGCGCCAGCGGGGGACAGAGCGTTCAAGAGACCCAGTACTTC.